Below, 6 T cell receptor beta chains from the same sample are listed, as sequenced in a study of STAT5B mutations in CD4+ large granular lymphocyte leukemia. Clones were read by immunoSEQ multiplex PCR, and TCRdb kept only the in-frame ones, dropping some. This table holds some 32,000 clones, around four fifths found once. Sequences were obtained from CD4+ T cells from blood buffy coats. The receptor source for this set is a human donor in good health.

This clone showed up just once. The chain joins TRBV5-1 to TRBJ2-3, with unresolved D. Germline V gene data show CDR1 as SGHRS and CDR2 as YFSETQ. This CDR3 is built from 12 residues. With 3 bases removed from V and 4 bases from J, the gap between germline ends came to 6 bases. CDR3 loop: CASSSYPDTQYF. CDR3 nucleotides: TGCGCCAGCAGCTCTTATCCAGATACGCAGTATTTT.

The chain has TRBV28 and TRBJ1-2; unclear D gene. Germline CDR1 and CDR2: MDHEN and SYDVKM. The CDR3 covers 11 residues. With 7 bases removed from V and 2 bases from J, the gap between germline ends came to 5 bases. The CDR3 reads CASTGNYGYTF. The CDR3 bases are TGTGCCAGCACAGGCAACTATGGCTACACCTTC.

This clone has just a few counts. The chain carries TRBV14 and TRBJ2-2; possibly TRBD2 for D (5 bases). Per the germline V gene, CDR1 is SGHDN and CDR2 is FVKESK. CDR3 length: 16 amino acids. The ends were cut back, 3 bases at V and 0 bases at J, with 11 bases in the middle. CDR3 bases: TGTGCCAGCAGCCACTACGACTATGCGAACACCGGGGAGCTGTTTTTT. It translates to CASSHYDYANTGELFF.

This clone was counted a few times. The rearrangement links TRBV5-4 to TRBJ2-7, with D maybe TRBD2 (5 bases). The CDR3 contains 14 residues. V gave up 0 bases and J gave up 7 bases, with 14 bases separating them. Germline CDR1 reads SGHNT; CDR2 reads YYREEE (reference sequence). The CDR3 loop reads CASSLDSSRREQYF. CDR3 nucleotide sequence: TGTGCCAGCAGCTTGGATTCTAGCCGGAGGGAGCAGTACTTC.

The chain joins TRBV30 to TRBJ1-5; D is possibly TRBD1 (5 bases). This CDR3 spans 13 amino acids. V lost 2 bases and J lost 5, with 10 bases in between. Germline V lookup: CDR1 GTSNPN, CDR2 SVGIG (reference sequence). The CDR3 DNA reads TGTGCCTGGAGTCAGGGACGGGATCAGCCCCAGCATTTT. Translating it yields CAWSQGRDQPQHF.

Only a few counts were recorded for this clone. The chain couples TRBV6-1 to TRBJ2-3; D not resolved. CDR3 length: 14 residues. Trimming left V 0 bases short and J 7 bases short, with 11 bases between. Germline CDR1 and CDR2: MNHNS and SASEGT. CDR3 DNA sequence: TGTGCCAGCAGTGAAGCGCTTCTAACGAATACGCAGTATTTT. It encodes CASSEALLTNTQYF.